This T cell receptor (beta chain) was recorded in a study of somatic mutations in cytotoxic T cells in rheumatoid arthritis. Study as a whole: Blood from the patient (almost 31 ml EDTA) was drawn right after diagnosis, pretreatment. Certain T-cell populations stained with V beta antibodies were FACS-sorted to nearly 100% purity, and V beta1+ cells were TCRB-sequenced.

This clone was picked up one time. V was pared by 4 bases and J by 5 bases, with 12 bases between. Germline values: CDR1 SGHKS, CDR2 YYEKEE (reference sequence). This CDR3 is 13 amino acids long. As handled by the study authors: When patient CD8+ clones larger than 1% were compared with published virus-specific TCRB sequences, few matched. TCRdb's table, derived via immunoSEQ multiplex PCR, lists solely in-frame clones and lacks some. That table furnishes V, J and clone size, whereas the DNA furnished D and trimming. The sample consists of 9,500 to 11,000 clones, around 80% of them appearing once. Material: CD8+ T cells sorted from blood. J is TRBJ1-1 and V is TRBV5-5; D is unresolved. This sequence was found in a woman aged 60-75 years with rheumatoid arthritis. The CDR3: CASSPYGGTEAFF. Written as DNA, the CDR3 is TGTGCCAGCAGCCCCTACGGCGGGACTGAAGCTTTCTTT.